The clone carrying this TCR beta chain was recorded at least ten times. One entry per CDR3 protein results from TCRdb running MiXCR on the reads. The data contain under 850,000 distinct CDR3 sequences, about 40% of them singletons. The CDR3 totals 17 residues. Germline values: CDR1 SGHTA, CDR2 FQGNSA. V dropped 2 bases and J dropped 2; count of bases not matched to a gene: 8. This specimen comes from a study of T cell repertoires in cytomegalovirus infection. Overall study: Public TCR beta signatures provided an indication of both CMV infection and a matching HLA type.

The specimen was PBMCs. The chain recombines TRBV7-2 with TRBJ1-3; 8 nucleotides line up with TRBD1. The receptor comes from a human donor in good health (CMV status not recorded). Some clones in this sample may be carry-over from other donors' samples. The CDR3 DNA reads TGTGCCAGCAGCTTAATGGCAGGGGGCCTTGCTGGAAACACCATATATTTT. Translation gives CASSLMAGGLAGNTIYF.